This is a list of T cell receptor beta chains from one sample in a study of STAT5B mutations in CD4+ large granular lymphocyte leukemia. Generated by immunoSEQ multiplex PCR, the TCRdb table keeps only in-frame clones and is missing some. The repertoire consists of approximately 4,100 clones, with 76% occurring once and the leading ten covering around three quarters. The sequenced material came from PBMCs. The receptors here all came from a man aged 65 to 85 with CD4+ T-cell large granular lymphocyte leukemia. CDR3s include the opening cysteine and the closing phenylalanine or tryptophan. A D gene is named only where the DNA matches it firmly. Clone size, where shown, is once, few, many, or a class for clones that have expanded.

V gene: TRBV4-1
clone size: few
D gene: TRBD1
J gene: TRBJ1-1
CDR3 DNA: TGCGCCAGCAGCATGGAGGGGGCGCAGAACACTGAAGCTTTCTTT
CDR3 protein: CASSMEGAQNTEAFF

V gene: TRBV6-5
clone size: NA
D gene: NA
J gene: TRBJ1-5
CDR3 DNA: TGTGCCAGCAGTTACTCGTCCTACAATCAGCCCCAGCATTTT
CDR3 protein: CASSYSSYNQPQHF

V gene: TRBV19
clone size: NA
D gene: TRBD2
J gene: TRBJ2-5
CDR3 DNA: TGTGCCAGTAGTCTGGCGGGAGGGCCTCGGGAGACCCAGTACTTC
CDR3 protein: CASSLAGGPRETQYF

V gene: TRBV29-1
clone size: NA
D gene: TRBD2
J gene: TRBJ2-7
CDR3 DNA: TGCAGCGTGACGCGAGCGGGAGGCACATATACCTACGAGCAGTACTTC
CDR3 protein: CSVTRAGGTYTYEQYF

V gene: TRBV7-8
clone size: NA
D gene: NA
J gene: TRBJ2-1
CDR3 DNA: TGTGCCAGCAGCTTAGAAGGAGGAATGTCCTACAATGAGCAGTTCTTC
CDR3 protein: CASSLEGGMSYNEQFF

V gene: TRBV10-3
clone size: NA
D gene: TRBD1
J gene: TRBJ2-5
CDR3 DNA: TGTGCCATCAGTCTGGACAGGGGAGGGGAAGAGACCCAGTACTTC
CDR3 protein: CAISLDRGGEETQYF

V gene: TRBV29-1
clone size: NA
D gene: NA
J gene: TRBJ2-7
CDR3 DNA: TGCAGCGTCGGATTTGGAGAGTCTCAGGAGCAGTACTTC
CDR3 protein: CSVGFGESQEQYF

V gene: TRBV4-1
clone size: NA
D gene: NA
J gene: TRBJ1-5
CDR3 DNA: TGCGCCAGCAGCCAAACGACGGATAGCAATCAGCCCCAGCATTTT
CDR3 protein: CASSQTTDSNQPQHF

V gene: TRBV27
clone size: NA
D gene: TRBD2
J gene: TRBJ2-3
CDR3 DNA: TGTGCCAGCAGCCCGTACGCGGGGACTAGCCCTGCGACAGATACGCAGTATTTT
CDR3 protein: CASSPYAGTSPATDTQYF

V gene: TRBV7-6
clone size: NA
D gene: TRBD1
J gene: TRBJ2-7
CDR3 DNA: TGTGCCAGCAGCACGACAGGGGGAGGCGAGCAGTACTTC
CDR3 protein: CASSTTGGGEQYF

V gene: TRBV7-9
clone size: NA
D gene: NA
J gene: TRBJ1-3
CDR3 DNA: TGTGCCAGCAGCCAGTCGTCCCTCGTACTTGCTGGAAACACCATATATTTT
CDR3 protein: CASSQSSLVLAGNTIYF

V gene: TRBV4-3
clone size: NA
D gene: NA
J gene: TRBJ1-4
CDR3 DNA: TGCGCCAGCAGCCAAGGAGGGGCTGCAGGGAGGGAGGAAAAACTGTTTTTT
CDR3 protein: CASSQGGAAGREEKLFF

V gene: TRBV12-5
clone size: once
D gene: TRBD2
J gene: TRBJ2-5
CDR3 DNA: TGTGCTAGTGGTCCGACCGGGACTAGCGGCCAAGAGACCCAGTACTTC
CDR3 protein: CASGPTGTSGQETQYF

V gene: TRBV11-2
clone size: NA
D gene: NA
J gene: TRBJ2-7
CDR3 DNA: TGTGCCAGCAGCTTAGATCTGGCTCCCGGGAACGAGCAGTACTTC
CDR3 protein: CASSLDLAPGNEQYF

V gene: TRBV7-9
clone size: NA
D gene: TRBD2
J gene: TRBJ2-5
CDR3 DNA: TGTGCCAGCAGGATCGGGGGGGCCCAAGAGACCCAGTACTTC
CDR3 protein: CASRIGGAQETQYF

V gene: TRBV9
clone size: NA
D gene: NA
J gene: TRBJ2-7
CDR3 DNA: TGTGCCAGCAGCGGGGGTCGGGTGAGCTCCTACGAGCAGTACTTC
CDR3 protein: CASSGGRVSSYEQYF

V gene: TRBV7-9
clone size: NA
D gene: NA
J gene: TRBJ1-1
CDR3 DNA: TGTGCCAGCAGCTTAGTAGGCAGGGACACTGAAGCTTTCTTT
CDR3 protein: CASSLVGRDTEAFF

V gene: TRBV27
clone size: few
D gene: NA
J gene: TRBJ1-1
CDR3 DNA: TGTGCCAGCAGTTTACAGGGTGGCACTGAAGCTTTCTTT
CDR3 protein: CASSLQGGTEAFF

V gene: TRBV15
clone size: NA
D gene: TRBD1
J gene: TRBJ1-3
CDR3 DNA: TGTGCCACCACTCCGGACAGGGGAACTGGAAACACCATATATTTT
CDR3 protein: CATTPDRGTGNTIYF

V gene: TRBV7-9
clone size: NA
D gene: NA
J gene: TRBJ1-1
CDR3 DNA: TGTGCCAGCAGCTTAGTTGCAGGGGAAGCTTTCTTT
CDR3 protein: CASSLVAGEAFF

V gene: TRBV6-5
clone size: NA
D gene: NA
J gene: TRBJ2-7
CDR3 DNA: TGTGCCAGCAGTTTACAGGGTGCGGGGCTCGAGCAGTACTTC
CDR3 protein: CASSLQGAGLEQYF

V gene: TRBV6-6
clone size: once
D gene: NA
J gene: TRBJ2-1
CDR3 DNA: TGTGCCAGCAGCTCCAATGAGCAGTTCTTC
CDR3 protein: CASSSNEQFF

V gene: TRBV4-1
clone size: NA
D gene: NA
J gene: TRBJ1-2
CDR3 DNA: TGCGCCAGCGTAGGGGACTATGGCTACACCTTC
CDR3 protein: CASVGDYGYTF

V gene: TRBV6-1
clone size: few
D gene: NA
J gene: TRBJ2-2
CDR3 DNA: TGTGCCAGCAGTGAAGACGAAACCGGGGAGCTGTTTTTT
CDR3 protein: CASSEDETGELFF

V gene: TRBV5-8
clone size: NA
D gene: NA
J gene: TRBJ2-6
CDR3 DNA: TGTGCCAGCAGCAACACCGGACGGATGGCTGGGGCCAACGTCCTGACTTTC
CDR3 protein: CASSNTGRMAGANVLTF

V gene: TRBV7-9
clone size: NA
D gene: NA
J gene: TRBJ1-1
CDR3 DNA: TGTGCCAGCAGCCCAAGTGGGCACACTGAAGCTTTCTTT
CDR3 protein: CASSPSGHTEAFF

V gene: TRBV4-3
clone size: NA
D gene: TRBD2
J gene: TRBJ2-7
CDR3 DNA: TGCGCCAGCAGCGGGTGGGAAGCGGGAGTCAGCGAGCAGTACTTC
CDR3 protein: CASSGWEAGVSEQYF

V gene: TRBV29-1
clone size: NA
D gene: TRBD1
J gene: TRBJ1-1
CDR3 DNA: TGCAGCGTATCAGGTCCGGGACAGGCGAACACTGAAGCTTTCTTT
CDR3 protein: CSVSGPGQANTEAFF

V gene: TRBV2
clone size: NA
D gene: NA
J gene: TRBJ1-6
CDR3 DNA: TGTGCCAGCAGTGATGTGGCGGGGGGGGATAATTCACCCCTCCACTTT
CDR3 protein: CASSDVAGGDNSPLHF

V gene: TRBV10-3
clone size: NA
D gene: TRBD1
J gene: TRBJ2-1
CDR3 DNA: TGTGCCATCAGGATCGACAGGGGGCGCTTCGATGAGCAGTTCTTC
CDR3 protein: CAIRIDRGRFDEQFF

V gene: TRBV7-9
clone size: NA
D gene: NA
J gene: TRBJ1-5
CDR3 DNA: TGTGCCAGCAGCTTAGGTACCGGGGTCCAGCATTTT
CDR3 protein: CASSLGTGVQHF

V gene: TRBV29-1
clone size: NA
D gene: NA
J gene: TRBJ2-2
CDR3 DNA: TGCAGCGTTGGGCAGGGGAACACCGGGGAGCTGTTTTTT
CDR3 protein: CSVGQGNTGELFF

V gene: TRBV10-3
clone size: NA
D gene: TRBD1
J gene: TRBJ2-7
CDR3 DNA: TGTGCCATCAGTGGGGGACAGGGAACCAGGTCCTACGAGCAGTACTTC
CDR3 protein: CAISGGQGTRSYEQYF

V gene: TRBV6-1
clone size: NA
D gene: NA
J gene: TRBJ2-2
CDR3 DNA: TGTGCCAGCAGCGGAGCCACCGGGGAGCTGTTTTTT
CDR3 protein: CASSGATGELFF

V gene: TRBV4-2
clone size: NA
D gene: NA
J gene: TRBJ2-1
CDR3 DNA: TGTGCCAGCAGCCAGATTGGAAGTGAGCAGTTCTTC
CDR3 protein: CASSQIGSEQFF

V gene: TRBV7-3
clone size: NA
D gene: TRBD2
J gene: TRBJ2-3
CDR3 DNA: TGTGCCAGCAGTTCACCGGGACTAGCGGGAGATGGCACAGATACGCAGTATTTT
CDR3 protein: CASSSPGLAGDGTDTQYF

V gene: TRBV7-2
clone size: NA
D gene: NA
J gene: TRBJ1-6
CDR3 DNA: TGTGCCAGCAGCGTAGGCAGGGGATCGAGTTCACCCCTCCACTTT
CDR3 protein: CASSVGRGSSSPLHF

V gene: TRBV6-1
clone size: NA
D gene: NA
J gene: TRBJ1-2
CDR3 DNA: TGTGCCAGCACCGCCGACAGCGTAACATATGGCTACACCTTC
CDR3 protein: CASTADSVTYGYTF

V gene: TRBV7-3
clone size: few
D gene: TRBD2
J gene: TRBJ2-1
CDR3 DNA: TGTGCCAGCAGCTACTCTAGCGGGGGGACCAATGAGCAGTTCTTC
CDR3 protein: CASSYSSGGTNEQFF

V gene: TRBV7-2
clone size: once
D gene: TRBD2
J gene: TRBJ2-1
CDR3 DNA: TGTGCCAGCAGCCTCTACCCACTAGCGGGAGGAGGGCCCTACAATGAGCAGTTCTTC
CDR3 protein: CASSLYPLAGGGPYNEQFF

V gene: TRBV10-2
clone size: NA
D gene: NA
J gene: TRBJ2-1
CDR3 DNA: TGCGCCAGCAGTGAGGCAGGGGATGAGCAGTTCTTC
CDR3 protein: CASSEAGDEQFF

V gene: TRBV6-5
clone size: NA
D gene: NA
J gene: TRBJ2-3
CDR3 DNA: TGTGCCAGCAGTTACGACCCCGAGGGATTT
CDR3 protein: CASSYDPEGF

V gene: TRBV5-6
clone size: NA
D gene: NA
J gene: TRBJ2-7
CDR3 DNA: TGTGCCAGCAGCGGGGGGTCCTACGAGCAGTACTTC
CDR3 protein: CASSGGSYEQYF

V gene: TRBV10-3
clone size: NA
D gene: TRBD1
J gene: TRBJ2-2
CDR3 DNA: TGTGCCATCAGTGAGTCATTCACAGGGGCGAACACCGGGGAGCTGTTTTTT
CDR3 protein: CAISESFTGANTGELFF

V gene: TRBV10-3
clone size: NA
D gene: TRBD1
J gene: TRBJ2-1
CDR3 DNA: TGTGCCATCAGTTTCTCGACAGGGGGCTCCTACAATGAGCAGTTCTTC
CDR3 protein: CAISFSTGGSYNEQFF

V gene: TRBV5-4
clone size: NA
D gene: NA
J gene: TRBJ1-2
CDR3 DNA: TGTGCCAGCAGCTTGAGAGGGGCCTTGAGCTATGGCTACACCTTC
CDR3 protein: CASSLRGALSYGYTF

V gene: TRBV7-8
clone size: NA
D gene: NA
J gene: TRBJ2-7
CDR3 DNA: TGTGCCAGCAGCTTAGGGACAAGGACTGGCTCCTACGAGCAGTACTTC
CDR3 protein: CASSLGTRTGSYEQYF

V gene: TRBV30
clone size: NA
D gene: NA
J gene: TRBJ2-1
CDR3 DNA: TGTGCCTGGAGTATTAGGGGAGGGGGGGGCTACAATGAGCAGTTCTTC
CDR3 protein: CAWSIRGGGGYNEQFF

V gene: TRBV2
clone size: few
D gene: NA
J gene: TRBJ2-7
CDR3 DNA: TGTGCCAGCAGCTTGGGTCAGGGATGGTACTTC
CDR3 protein: CASSLGQGWYF

V gene: TRBV11-2
clone size: NA
D gene: NA
J gene: TRBJ2-7
CDR3 DNA: TGTGCCAGCAGCTCGCGCTACGAGCAGTACTTC
CDR3 protein: CASSSRYEQYF

V gene: TRBV5-1
clone size: NA
D gene: TRBD1
J gene: TRBJ2-7
CDR3 DNA: TGCGCCAGCACCCTATTCGGGACAGGTGTTTTCGAGCAGTACTTC
CDR3 protein: CASTLFGTGVFEQYF